This is a list of T cell receptor beta chains from one sample in a study of CD8 T cells in Susac syndrome. TCRdb called the immunoSEQ multiplex PCR reads again in MiXCR, with one record for every CDR3 protein. This sample yields approximately 210,000 distinct CDR3 sequences, of which approximately 94% are seen a single time; 0.15% belongs to the top ten. The sample taken for sequencing was CD4+ T cells from PBMCs. The receptor source for this set is a human donor with Susac syndrome. The CDR3 runs from the conserved cysteine through the conserved F or W. D genes are given only for firm matches. Rows may omit the clone size; those that give it use once, few, many or a size class.

CDR3aa,CDR3nt,j_gene,d_gene,abundance,v_gene
CSVEQGANEQFF,TGCAGCGTTGAGCAAGGGGCCAATGAGCAGTTCTTC,TRBJ2-1,.,once,TRBV29-1
CATSRDRVNTEAFF,TGTGCCACCAGCAGAGATCGAGTGAACACTGAAGCTTTCTTT,TRBJ1-1,.,few,TRBV15
CASSSGLAGRTDTQYF,TGTGCCAGCAGCTCAGGACTAGCGGGCCGCACAGATACGCAGTATTTT,TRBJ2-3,TRBD2,.,TRBV7-9
CASSLAGANTEAFF,TGTGCCAGCAGTTTAGCCGGGGCTAACACTGAAGCTTTCTTT,TRBJ1-1,.,few,TRBV5-1
CASSYDPFSGANVLTF,TGTGCCAGCAGTTACGATCCCTTCTCTGGGGCCAACGTCCTGACTTTC,TRBJ2-6,.,few,TRBV6-5
CASSLQGQGENLHF,TGTGCCAGCAGCTTACAGGGACAGGGGGAAAATCTCCACTTT,TRBJ1-6,TRBD1,.,TRBV11-3
CASSFAGGPITDTQYF,TGTGCCAGCAGCTTCGCGGGGGGGCCTATAACAGATACGCAGTATTTT,TRBJ2-3,TRBD2,.,TRBV7-2
CASSQVEGLAEAFF,TGTGCCAGCAGCCAAGTTGAGGGATTAGCTGAAGCTTTCTTT,TRBJ1-1,.,.,TRBV4-2
CSARDPVNTEAFF,TGCAGTGCTAGAGATCCGGTGAACACTGAAGCTTTCTTT,TRBJ1-1,.,.,TRBV20-1
CASSPPHGLTYEQYF,TGTGCCAGCAGTCCCCCCCACGGGCTAACCTACGAGCAGTACTTC,TRBJ2-7,.,.,TRBV28
CASSPLVNSNQPQHF,TGTGCCAGCTCACCACTGGTAAATAGCAATCAGCCCCAGCATTTT,TRBJ1-5,.,.,TRBV18
CASSGETGWNTEAFF,TGTGCCAGCAGCGGCGAGACAGGGTGGAACACTGAAGCTTTCTTT,TRBJ1-1,TRBD1,once,TRBV3-1
CATSRDGGARGDTEAFF,TGTGCCACCAGCAGAGACGGAGGAGCGCGGGGGGACACTGAAGCTTTCTTT,TRBJ1-1,.,.,TRBV15
CASRPALGSGGAGTDTQYF,TGTGCCAGCAGGCCGGCCCTGGGCAGCGGGGGAGCTGGCACAGATACGCAGTATTTT,TRBJ2-3,TRBD2,.,TRBV4-2
CSARVVGRNTEAFF,TGCAGTGCTAGAGTTGTGGGAAGGAACACTGAAGCTTTCTTT,TRBJ1-1,.,.,TRBV20-1
CASSPGHSNQPQHF,TGTGCCAGCAGCCCCGGGCACAGCAATCAGCCCCAGCATTTT,TRBJ1-5,.,few,TRBV7-2
CASSQEGQAEAFF,TGCGCCAGCAGCCAAGAGGGGCAGGCTGAAGCTTTCTTT,TRBJ1-1,.,.,TRBV4-3
CASRGVGRRTEAFF,TGTGCCAGCAGGGGAGTCGGGAGACGGACTGAAGCTTTCTTT,TRBJ1-1,.,.,TRBV27
CASSPGGGNEQYF,TGTGCCAGCAGCCCAGGGGGAGGTAACGAGCAGTACTTC,TRBJ2-7,.,.,TRBV11-2
CSARGAGDYGYTF,TGCAGTGCGCGGGGGGCAGGGGACTATGGCTACACCTTC,TRBJ1-2,.,.,TRBV20-1
CAISESRLDNYGYTF,TGTGCCATCAGTGAGTCACGGCTAGATAACTATGGCTACACCTTC,TRBJ1-2,.,.,TRBV10-3
CSAPIRGGGNQPQHF,TGCAGTGCTCCAATCAGGGGGGGTGGCAATCAGCCCCAGCATTTT,TRBJ1-5,TRBD1,.,TRBV20-1
CASSLDIPAGRTDTQYF,TGTGCCAGCAGCTTAGATATTCCAGCGGGGAGAACAGATACGCAGTATTTT,TRBJ2-3,TRBD2,.,TRBV11-2
CAWRPTGQGGEKLFF,TGTGCCTGGAGGCCAACGGGACAGGGGGGCGAAAAACTGTTTTTT,TRBJ1-4,TRBD1,.,TRBV30
CASSQDAGGLVNEQFF,TGTGCCAGCAGCCAAGATGCGGGGGGCCTGGTGAATGAGCAGTTCTTC,TRBJ2-1,TRBD2,.,TRBV3-1
CATSDGANYGYTF,TGTGCCACCAGCGACGGCGCTAACTATGGCTACACCTTC,TRBJ1-2,.,.,TRBV15
CAWTLKTASFTDTQYF,TGTGCCTGGACCCTTAAGACAGCCTCCTTCACAGATACGCAGTATTTT,TRBJ2-3,.,.,TRBV30
CASSDSMTGTGELFF,TGTGCCAGCAGTGACTCCATGACCGGCACCGGGGAGCTGTTTTTT,TRBJ2-2,.,.,TRBV6-4
CASTEQVISNYGYTF,TGTGCCAGCACCGAGCAGGTTATTTCTAACTATGGCTACACCTTC,TRBJ1-2,.,.,TRBV6-2/TRBV6-3
CSARKGQETQYF,TGCAGTGCTAGGAAAGGGCAAGAGACCCAGTACTTC,TRBJ2-5,.,few,TRBV20-1
CASKPLSENSPLHF,TGCGCCAGCAAACCCCTGAGTGAGAATTCACCCCTCCACTTT,TRBJ1-6,.,.,TRBV5-1
CATSRASELEGTQYF,TGTGCCACCAGCAGAGCCTCCGAACTAGAGGGGACCCAGTACTTC,TRBJ2-5,.,.,TRBV15
CASPLGTWRVPQKETQYF,TGTGCCAGCCCCCTCGGCACATGGCGGGTCCCGCAAAAAGAGACCCAGTACTTC,TRBJ2-5,.,.,TRBV6-7